Each of the 19 T cell receptor beta chains below was sequenced from the same sample in a study of T cells in Graves' hyperthyroidism and ophthalmopathy. Amplified TCR beta CDR3 regions came from RNA transcripts. The study used the HTBI primer set for a first-round RT-PCR of the TCR CDR3. One entry per CDR3 protein, called by TCRdb with MiXCR from the multiplex PCR reads. The sample includes approximately 510,000 distinct CDR3 sequences, 40% to 55% of them seen just once. The sequenced sample consisted of peripheral blood or thyroid tissue (not recorded which). The source is an adult woman with Graves' disease, either hyperthyroidism or ophthalmopathy (not recorded which).

The J gene is TRBJ1-2, the V gene TRBV6-6; D may be TRBD1 (5 bases). V lost 5 bases and J lost 6, with 10 bases in between. Germline lookup yields CDR1 MNHNY and CDR2 SVGAGI (reference sequence). This CDR3 has 12 residues. In DNA form, the CDR3 reads TGTGCCAGCAGTGCTGACAGCCATGGCTACACCTTC. Translated, it gives CASSADSHGYTF.

This clonotype was detected a few times. Written as DNA, the CDR3 is TGCGCCAGCAGTGAGGGACGGGATAACTATGGCTACACCTTC. Translated: CASSEGRDNYGYTF. The V and J genes are TRBV10-2 and TRBJ1-2; D uncertain. Trimming shortened V by 2 bases and J by 1 base, and 8 bases separated the two germline ends. Germline assignment: CDR1 WSHSY and CDR2 SAAADI. The CDR3 length is 14 residues.

The J gene is TRBJ2-3, the V gene TRBV25-1; D perhaps matches TRBD1 (6 bases). CDR3 length: 12 residues. Deletions cut 7 bases from V and 6 bases from J, with 11 bases between. The germline V gene has CDR1 MGHDK and CDR2 SYGVNS. For the CDR3, the DNA is TGTGCCAGCAAAGGGGGTGGTGATACGCAGTATTTT. Residues: CASKGGGDTQYF. Based on the CDR3 plus reference TRBV25-1 and TRBJ2-3, the full variable domain is EADIYQTPRYLVIGTGKKITLECSQTMGHDKMYWYQQDPGMELHLIHYSYGVNSTEKGDLSSESTVSRIRTEHFPLTLESARPSHTSQYLCASKGGGDTQYFGPGTRLTVL.

This clonotype has ten or more counts. The chain is built from TRBV20-1 and TRBJ2-5, with D hard to call. In germline, CDR1 is DFQATT, CDR2 SNEGSKA (reference sequence). This CDR3 region has 14 residues. V was clipped by 4 bases and J by 0 bases, with 12 bases between them. CDR3 loop: CSANPSYHQETQYF. For the CDR3, the DNA is TGCAGTGCTAACCCATCGTACCACCAAGAGACCCAGTACTTC.

The chain links TRBV6-5 to TRBJ2-5; 10 bases are shared with TRBD1. The trim removed 4 bases at V and 0 bases at J, leaving 5 bases unmatched. Germline CDR1 reads MNHEY; CDR2 reads SVGAGI. This CDR3 contains 16 residues. Here the CDR3 reads CASSSRTGGYQETQYF. CDR3 coding DNA: TGTGCCAGCAGTTCTAGGACAGGGGGATACCAAGAGACCCAGTACTTC.

At least ten counts were recorded for this clonotype. CDR3 nucleotide sequence: TGTGCCAGCAGCCCTTACGGGCGCCGGGATGGCTACACCTTC. Its protein product is CASSPYGRRDGYTF. The genes are TRBV7-2 and TRBJ1-2, with no clear D. Deletions cut 5 bases from V and 6 bases from J, with 16 bases between. Germline V lookup: CDR1 SGHTA, CDR2 FQGNSA. The CDR3 runs 14 residues.

In DNA form, the CDR3 reads TGTGCCAGCAGCTTGGTCTTTGCTGGGACAGGAGCGTACGAGCAGTACTTC. Its protein is CASSLVFAGTGAYEQYF. J is TRBJ2-7 and V is TRBV5-5; 8 bases match TRBD1. The V segment lost 0 bases and the J segment 4 bases; nucleotides outside the gene matches: 12. Germline values: CDR1 SGHKS, CDR2 YYEKEE (reference sequence). This CDR3 contains 17 residues.

The chain uses TRBV7-9 and TRBJ2-7; 8 bases fit TRBD1. Germline V lookup: CDR1 SEHNR, CDR2 FQNEAQ (reference sequence). V trimming: 5 bases; J trimming: 3 bases; junction bases outside the gene matches: 9. The CDR3 has 15 amino acids. Written as DNA, the CDR3 is TGTGCCAGCAGCGCCGGGACAGGACGGGGCTACGAGCAGTACTTC. The encoded protein is CASSAGTGRGYEQYF.

This clonotype was seen repeatedly, ten times or more. The V call is TRBV20-1, the J call TRBJ2-5; the match to TRBD2 covers 8 bases. CDR3 length: 15 amino acids. The ends lost 3 bases at V and 1 base at J; junction bases unmatched: 7. Germline CDR1 is DFQATT and CDR2 is SNEGSKA (reference sequence). CDR3 amino acids: CSARLPSGFQETQYF. CDR3 sequence (DNA): TGCAGTGCTAGGCTTCCTAGCGGGTTCCAAGAGACCCAGTACTTC.

This clonotype was observed a handful of times. The V gene is TRBV10-2, the J gene TRBJ1-1; 8 bases are shared with TRBD1. This CDR3 region has 12 residues. V lost 6 bases, J lost 9 bases, and 6 bases stayed unmatched. Looked up from germline, CDR1 is WSHSY and CDR2 is SAAADI. The CDR3: CASRWTGTQAFF. In nucleotides, the CDR3 is TGCGCCAGCAGATGGACAGGGACCCAAGCTTTCTTT.

The gene calls are TRBV7-8 and TRBJ2-7; D gene unclear. Germline CDR1 SGHVS, CDR2 FQNEAQ. The CDR3 runs 14 residues. V was shortened by 1 base and J by 2 bases, with 9 bases between the two germline ends. Here the CDR3 reads CASSLDGDTYEQYF. Here the CDR3 DNA reads TGTGCCAGCAGCTTAGATGGGGATACCTACGAGCAGTACTTC.

In nucleotides, the CDR3 is TGCAGTGCGCGGCCGGTCGACCGACAGGGGAATAATTCACCCCTCCACTTT. It translates to CSARPVDRQGNNSPLHF. V is TRBV20-1 and J is TRBJ1-6, with TRBD1 matching 8 bases. The V segment lost 6 bases and the J segment 5 bases; nucleotides outside the gene matches: 15. CDR1 DFQATT and CDR2 SNEGSKA come from the germline V gene (reference sequence). The CDR3 length is 17 residues.

This clonotype was counted between two and nine times. One end of the junction does not line up with germline, which may come from a read error. The chain recombines TRBV14 with TRBJ2-7; 8 nucleotides agree with TRBD2. The CDR3 totals 15 residues. Per the germline V gene, CDR1 is SGHDN and CDR2 is FVKESK. DNA of the CDR3: TGCGCCAGCAGCGCGGCCGGGGGACTAGTGGGCGAGCAGTACTTC. Its translation: CASSAAGGLVGEQYF. Looking up the rest from reference TRBV14 and TRBJ2-7 gives the full variable domain: EAGVTQFPSHSVIEKGQTVTLRCDPISGHDNLYWYRRVMGKEIKFLLHFVKESKQDESGMPNNRFLAERTGGTYSTLKVQPAELEDSGVYFCASSAAGGLVGEQYFGPGTRLTVT.

This chain connects TRBV5-1 to TRBJ1-1, with 8 nucleotides matching TRBD1. The V gene end was trimmed by 6 bases and the J gene end by 4 bases; junction bases not matched to a gene: 8. The germline V gene has CDR1 SGHRS and CDR2 YFSETQ. CDR3 size: 14 residues. CDR3 nucleotide sequence: TGCGCCAGCACCCAGACAGGGGATGTCACTGAAGCTTTCTTT. Residues: CASTQTGDVTEAFF.

The rearrangement links TRBV7-9 to TRBJ2-7, with TRBD1 as a possible D gene (6 bases). Germline-derived CDR1 and CDR2 are SEHNR and FQNEAQ (reference sequence). CDR3 size: 14 residues. Trimming pared 3 bases from V and 3 bases from J, leaving 12 bases between. The CDR3 nucleotides are TGTGCCAGCAGCTTGGACAGTCAAAGCTACGAGCAGTACTTC. Its translation: CASSLDSQSYEQYF.

V usage is TRBV9 and J usage is TRBJ2-5; D may be TRBD1 (7 bases). The V gene lost 3 bases and the J gene lost 5 bases, with 17 bases spanning the gap. The CDR3 consists of 15 residues. The V gene's germline CDR1 is SGDLS and CDR2 YYNGEE. The CDR3 nucleotides are TGTGCCAGCAGCGCAGGGGGGTCCTCCGGGGAGACCCAGTACTTC. Protein sequence: CASSAGGSSGETQYF.

The chain recombines TRBV7-9 with TRBJ1-6, with 7 bases lining up with TRBD1. This CDR3 contains 14 residues. The ends lost 0 bases at V and 13 bases at J; junction bases unmatched: 6. Per the germline V gene, CDR1 is SEHNR and CDR2 is FQNEAQ (reference sequence). CDR3 in amino acids: CASSLAGGAEPLHF. The CDR3 DNA reads as TGTGCCAGCAGCTTAGCAGGGGGCGCAGAGCCCCTCCACTTT.

In DNA, the CDR3 is TGTGCCAGCAGCCCAATACGGACAGGGATCTTCTACGAGCAGTACTTC. Translated, it gives CASSPIRTGIFYEQYF. The rearrangement uses TRBV7-3 and TRBJ2-7; 8 bases are a match to TRBD1. Per germline, CDR1 SGHTA and CDR2 FQGTGA. The CDR3 contains 16 residues. V trimming: 5 bases; J trimming: 3 bases; junction bases outside the gene matches: 12.

In this sample, this clonotype turned up a few times. The V call is TRBV7-2, the J call TRBJ2-7, with D unresolved. The CDR3 has 14 residues. The V end lost 5 bases, the J end lost 0 bases, and 11 bases lay between the germline ends. Per the germline V gene, CDR1 is SGHTA and CDR2 is FQGNSA. CDR3 in DNA: TGTGCCAGCAGCCTCTGGACCAGCTCCTACGAGCAGTACTTC. Its translation is CASSLWTSSYEQYF.